This entry describes one T cell receptor beta chain. The protocol was immunoSEQ multiplex PCR, while the TCRdb copy is restricted to in-frame clones and leaves out a portion. The sample has roughly 20,000 clones; more than 80% are singletons. The sample is drawn from a study of PD-1 blockade in classical Hodgkin lymphoma. Following autologous stem cell transplantation, relapse occurred in every patient, and exposure to brentuximab vedotin varied. This receptor was identified in a human donor with classical Hodgkin lymphoma. The material was peripheral blood mononuclear cells (PBMCs), obtained before the second cycle of nivolumab.

This CDR3 is CASRSPSTDTQYF. The DNA of the CDR3 is TGTGCCAGCAGGTCTCCTAGCACAGATACGCAGTATTTT. The genes are TRBV6-5 and TRBJ2-3; D unclear. The CDR3 is 13 residues long. Germline loops: CDR1 MNHEY, CDR2 SVGAGI. Deletions cut 6 bases from V and 0 bases from J, with 7 bases between.